This T cell receptor (beta chain) was observed in a study of molecular identifiers for immune sequencing clone quantification. This clonotype was seen many times. Germline V lookup: CDR1 SNHLY, CDR2 FYNNEI. The CDR3 covers 12 residues. V lost 5 bases and J 4 bases, leaving 8 bases between the germline ends. Methods described previously, with TCR primers listed, were used for bulk TCR libraries. TCRdb re-derived calls from the PCR reads in MiXCR, one entry per CDR3 protein. The sample has about 640,000 distinct CDR3 sequences, around 20% seen once. Naive CD8 T cell sorting was performed on the CD8+CD4-CCR7+CD45RA+ phenotype.

Sequenced sample: naive CD8+ T cells from blood, with Jurkat cell RNA spiked in. As to subset: FACS-sorted CD8+CD4-CCR7+CD45RA+ naive T cells. The V gene is TRBV2, the J gene TRBJ1-2; D remains unclear. This receptor was obtained from a human donor in good health. Some libraries in this study had Jurkat cell RNA spiked in. DNA of the CDR3: TGTGCCAGCAGTTGGGAACCCTATGGCTACACCTTC. Protein: CASSWEPYGYTF.